This is a list of T cell receptor beta chains from one sample in a study of blood T cell repertoires in COVID-19. Here immunoSEQ multiplex PCR was the method, and the copy in TCRdb shows in-frame clones only, minus some. This table has roughly 60,000 clones, about 91% appearing once. The sequenced sample was peripheral blood. These receptors all stem from a man aged 45-65 years with active COVID-19. The CDR3 runs from the conserved cysteine through the conserved F or W. The D gene is left open where the match is weak. Size values are once, few and many counts, or a class for expanded clones, and some rows have none.

CDR3 DNA: TGTGCCAGCAGACCGGGGGTCAGCAATCAGCCCCAGCATTTT; CDR3 protein: CASRPGVSNQPQHF; J gene: TRBJ1-5; clone size: -; V gene: TRBV6-5; D gene: -
CDR3 DNA: TGTGCCAGCAGCCACTCTGGGGGCACCCTTCCCCAGCATTTT; CDR3 protein: CASSHSGGTLPQHF; J gene: TRBJ1-5; clone size: -; V gene: TRBV6-5; D gene: -
CDR3 DNA: TGTGCCAGCAGCCAACAGGGCATCAATCAGCCCCAGCATTTT; CDR3 protein: CASSQQGINQPQHF; J gene: TRBJ1-5; clone size: -; V gene: TRBV6-5; D gene: -
CDR3 DNA: TGTGCCAGCAGCTTCCTCGGGACAGGGATCGGCGAGCAGTTCTTC; CDR3 protein: CASSFLGTGIGEQFF; J gene: TRBJ2-1; clone size: -; V gene: TRBV7-2; D gene: TRBD1
CDR3 DNA: TGTGCCAGCAGCGCCACGGGAGGGCCGCAGTTCTTC; CDR3 protein: CASSATGGPQFF; J gene: TRBJ2-1; clone size: -; V gene: TRBV7-3; D gene: TRBD2
CDR3 DNA: TGTGCCAGCAGCTTAATCCAGGGTTTCGCTAGCGGCTACGAGCAGTACTTC; CDR3 protein: CASSLIQGFASGYEQYF; J gene: TRBJ2-7; clone size: -; V gene: TRBV11-2; D gene: TRBD2
CDR3 DNA: TGTGCCACCCGGGTAGAGGACAGGGGGCTGGGGGAGCAGTACTTC; CDR3 protein: CATRVEDRGLGEQYF; J gene: TRBJ2-7; clone size: once; V gene: TRBV24-1; D gene: TRBD1
CDR3 DNA: TGTGCCAGCAGCTTAGTCAGGCTGAACACCGGGGAGCTGTTTTTT; CDR3 protein: CASSLVRLNTGELFF; J gene: TRBJ2-2; clone size: -; V gene: TRBV7-2; D gene: -
CDR3 DNA: TGTGCCAGCAGCTTAGATCCGGGACAGGGGGCGCCGTCTGGAAACACCATATATTTT; CDR3 protein: CASSLDPGQGAPSGNTIYF; J gene: TRBJ1-3; clone size: -; V gene: TRBV7-6; D gene: TRBD1
CDR3 DNA: TGTGCCAGCACGGGCGGCGGGAGAGAAGCTTTCTTT; CDR3 protein: CASTGGGREAFF; J gene: TRBJ1-1; clone size: -; V gene: TRBV6-5; D gene: -
CDR3 DNA: TGCAGCGTAAGACACCACCAGAGGGTGAACACTGAAGCTTTCTTT; CDR3 protein: CSVRHHQRVNTEAFF; J gene: TRBJ1-1; clone size: -; V gene: TRBV29-1; D gene: -
CDR3 DNA: TGTGCCAGCAGCCGGGGAGACGCGAACACTGAAGCTTTCTTT; CDR3 protein: CASSRGDANTEAFF; J gene: TRBJ1-1; clone size: once; V gene: TRBV3-1/TRBV3-2; D gene: -
CDR3 DNA: TGTGCCAGCAGTTCGGGACTAGCGGGACCTCATCCGTATTTT; CDR3 protein: CASSSGLAGPHPYF; J gene: TRBJ2-3; clone size: -; V gene: TRBV6-2/TRBV6-3; D gene: TRBD2
CDR3 DNA: TGTGCCAGCAGTTTCGACACCTGGAGGGGCTACACCTTC; CDR3 protein: CASSFDTWRGYTF; J gene: TRBJ1-2; clone size: once; V gene: TRBV6-2/TRBV6-3; D gene: -
CDR3 DNA: TGTGCCAGCAGTGGGAGGGGGGCCGGATACAATGAGCAGTTCTTC; CDR3 protein: CASSGRGAGYNEQFF; J gene: TRBJ2-1; clone size: -; V gene: TRBV5-8; D gene: -
CDR3 DNA: TGCAGCGTTGCGCCACAGGGGGCGGGTCAGCCCCAGCATTTT; CDR3 protein: CSVAPQGAGQPQHF; J gene: TRBJ1-5; clone size: -; V gene: TRBV29-1; D gene: TRBD1
CDR3 DNA: TGTGCCACATCACTAGACAGGTCCACTGAAGCTTTCTTT; CDR3 protein: CATSLDRSTEAFF; J gene: TRBJ1-1; clone size: -; V gene: TRBV19; D gene: -
CDR3 DNA: TGTGCCAGCAGCTTAAGAGTCCCAGGGAACAATTCACCCCTCCACTTT; CDR3 protein: CASSLRVPGNNSPLHF; J gene: TRBJ1-6; clone size: -; V gene: TRBV27; D gene: -
CDR3 DNA: TGTGCCAGCAGCCAAGATTGGGTAGCGTGGGAGCAGTACTTC; CDR3 protein: CASSQDWVAWEQYF; J gene: TRBJ2-7; clone size: -; V gene: TRBV3-1/TRBV3-2; D gene: -